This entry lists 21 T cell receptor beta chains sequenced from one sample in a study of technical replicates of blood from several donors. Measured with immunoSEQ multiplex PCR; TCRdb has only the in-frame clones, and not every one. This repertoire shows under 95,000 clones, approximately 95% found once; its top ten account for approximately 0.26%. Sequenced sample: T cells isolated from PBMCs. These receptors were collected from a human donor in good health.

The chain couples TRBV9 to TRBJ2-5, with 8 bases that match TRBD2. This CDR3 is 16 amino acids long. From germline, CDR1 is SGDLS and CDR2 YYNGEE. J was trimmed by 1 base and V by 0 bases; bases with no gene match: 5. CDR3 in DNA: TGTGCCAGCAGCGTAGCGGGGGGGCCCCCCCAAGAGACCCAGTACTTC. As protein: CASSVAGGPPQETQYF.

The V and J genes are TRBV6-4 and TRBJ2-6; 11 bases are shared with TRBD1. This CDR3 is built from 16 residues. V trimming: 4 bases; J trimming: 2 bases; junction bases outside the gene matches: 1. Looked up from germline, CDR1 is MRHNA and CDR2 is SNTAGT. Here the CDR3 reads CASSGTGGAGANVLTF. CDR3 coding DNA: TGTGCCAGCAGTGGGACAGGGGGCGCTGGGGCCAACGTCCTGACTTTC.

In nucleotides, the CDR3 is TGCGCCAGCAGCCAATTGATAGCGGTGCCCTACGAGCAGTACTTC. Encoded protein: CASSQLIAVPYEQYF. The chain has TRBV4-1 and TRBJ2-7; tentatively, D is TRBD2 (6 bases). The V gene lost 2 bases and the J gene lost 2 bases, with 13 bases spanning the gap. The CDR3 is 15 amino acids. Germline V CDR1 and CDR2: MGHRA, YSYEKL.

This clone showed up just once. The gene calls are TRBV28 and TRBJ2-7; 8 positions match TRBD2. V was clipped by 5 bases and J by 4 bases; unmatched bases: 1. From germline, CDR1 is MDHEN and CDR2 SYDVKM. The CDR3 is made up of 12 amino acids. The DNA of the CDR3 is TGTGCCAGCAGTCGGGGGGGATACGAGCAGTACTTC. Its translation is CASSRGGYEQYF.

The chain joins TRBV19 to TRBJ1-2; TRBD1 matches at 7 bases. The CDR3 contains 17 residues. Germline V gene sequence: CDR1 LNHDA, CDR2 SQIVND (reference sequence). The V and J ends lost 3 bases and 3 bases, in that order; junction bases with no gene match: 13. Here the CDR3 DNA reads TGTGCCAGTAGTATTAGAGACACGGGACAGCCTTACTATGGCTACACCTTC. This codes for CASSIRDTGQPYYGYTF.

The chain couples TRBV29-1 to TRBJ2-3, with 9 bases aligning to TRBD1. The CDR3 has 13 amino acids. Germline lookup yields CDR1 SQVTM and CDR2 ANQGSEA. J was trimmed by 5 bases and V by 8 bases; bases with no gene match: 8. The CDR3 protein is CSTGQGQGDTQYF. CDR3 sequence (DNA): TGCAGCACTGGACAGGGGCAGGGAGATACGCAGTATTTT.

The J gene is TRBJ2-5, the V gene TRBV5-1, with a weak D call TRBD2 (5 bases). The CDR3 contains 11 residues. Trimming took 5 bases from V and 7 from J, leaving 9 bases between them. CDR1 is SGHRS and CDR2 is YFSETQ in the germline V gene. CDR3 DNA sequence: TGCGCCAGCAGTCGTCTAGCGACCCAGTACTTC. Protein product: CASSRLATQYF.

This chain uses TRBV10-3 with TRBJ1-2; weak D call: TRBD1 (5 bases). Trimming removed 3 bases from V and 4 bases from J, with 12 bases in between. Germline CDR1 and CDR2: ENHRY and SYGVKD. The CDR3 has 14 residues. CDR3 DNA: TGTGCCATCAGTGAAGAATGGGGACTCTATGGCTACACCTTC. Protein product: CAISEEWGLYGYTF.

CDR3 region: CASSDYSQGSYNSPLHF. Written as DNA, the CDR3 is TGTGCCAGCAGCGACTACTCACAGGGCTCCTATAATTCACCCCTCCACTTT. The chain combines TRBV9 with TRBJ1-6; a weak D match, TRBD1 (6 bases). The CDR3 consists of 17 residues. The germline CDR1 and CDR2 sequences are SGDLS and YYNGEE. V dropped 3 bases and J dropped 0 bases, with 13 bases sitting between them. The whole variable domain, remainder taken from reference TRBV9 and TRBJ1-6, is DSGVTQTPKHLITATGQRVTLRCSPRSGDLSVYWYQQSLDQGLQFLIQYYNGEERAKGNILERFSAQQFPDLHSELNLSSLELGDSALYFCASSDYSQGSYNSPLHFGNGTRLTVT.

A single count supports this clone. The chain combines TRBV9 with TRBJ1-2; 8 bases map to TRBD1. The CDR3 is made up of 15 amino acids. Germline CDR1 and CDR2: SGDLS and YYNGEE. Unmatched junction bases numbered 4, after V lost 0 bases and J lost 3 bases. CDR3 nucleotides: TGTGCCAGCAGCGTAGGGAAACAGGGGGACTATGGCTACACCTTC. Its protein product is CASSVGKQGDYGYTF.

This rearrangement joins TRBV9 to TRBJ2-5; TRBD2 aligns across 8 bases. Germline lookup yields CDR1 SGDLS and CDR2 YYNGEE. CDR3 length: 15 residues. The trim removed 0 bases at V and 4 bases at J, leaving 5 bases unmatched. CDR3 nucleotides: TGTGCCAGCAGCGTAGCCGGGGGGGCTGGAGAGACCCAGTACTTC. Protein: CASSVAGGAGETQYF.

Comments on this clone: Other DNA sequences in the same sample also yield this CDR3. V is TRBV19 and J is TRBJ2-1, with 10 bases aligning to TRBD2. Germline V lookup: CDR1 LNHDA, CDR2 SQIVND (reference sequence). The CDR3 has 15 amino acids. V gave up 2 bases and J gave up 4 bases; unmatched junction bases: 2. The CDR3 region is CASSISSGGYNEQFF. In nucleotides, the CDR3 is TGTGCCAGTAGTATATCTAGCGGGGGTTACAATGAGCAGTTCTTC.

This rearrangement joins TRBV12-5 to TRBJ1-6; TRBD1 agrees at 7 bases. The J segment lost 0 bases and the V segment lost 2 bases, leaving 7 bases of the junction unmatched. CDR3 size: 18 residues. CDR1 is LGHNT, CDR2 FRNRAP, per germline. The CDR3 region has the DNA TGTGCTAGTGGTTTGACAGGGGAGGTCCTCTCCTATAATTCACCCCTCCACTTT. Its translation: CASGLTGEVLSYNSPLHF.

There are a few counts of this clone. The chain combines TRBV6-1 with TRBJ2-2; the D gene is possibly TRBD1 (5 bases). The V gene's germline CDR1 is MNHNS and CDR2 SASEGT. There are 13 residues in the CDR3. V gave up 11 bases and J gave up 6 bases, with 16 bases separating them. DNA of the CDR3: TGTGCCGGGGCCGTTAGAGACCCCGGGGAGCTGTTTTTT. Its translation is CAGAVRDPGELFF.

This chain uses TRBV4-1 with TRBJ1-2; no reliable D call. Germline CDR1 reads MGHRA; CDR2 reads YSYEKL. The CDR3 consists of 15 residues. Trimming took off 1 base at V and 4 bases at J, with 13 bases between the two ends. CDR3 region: CASSQVIQDAYGYTF. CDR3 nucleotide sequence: TGCGCCAGCAGCCAAGTCATTCAGGATGCCTATGGCTACACCTTC.

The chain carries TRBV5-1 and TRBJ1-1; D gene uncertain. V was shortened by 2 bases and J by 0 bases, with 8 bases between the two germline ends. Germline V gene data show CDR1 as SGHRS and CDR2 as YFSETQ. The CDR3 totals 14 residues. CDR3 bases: TGCGCCAGCAGCTTCGCAGGCCTGAACACTGAAGCTTTCTTT. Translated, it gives CASSFAGLNTEAFF.

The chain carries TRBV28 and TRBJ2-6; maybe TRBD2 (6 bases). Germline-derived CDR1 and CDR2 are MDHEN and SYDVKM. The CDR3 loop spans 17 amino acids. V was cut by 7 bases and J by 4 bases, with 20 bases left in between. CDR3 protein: CASKGDFLWGGANVLTF. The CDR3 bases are TGTGCCAGCAAAGGGGACTTCCTATGGGGGGGGGCCAACGTCCTGACTTTC.

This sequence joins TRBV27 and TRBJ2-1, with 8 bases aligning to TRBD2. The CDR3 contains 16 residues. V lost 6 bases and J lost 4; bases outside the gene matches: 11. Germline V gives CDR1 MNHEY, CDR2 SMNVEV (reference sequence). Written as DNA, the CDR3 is TGTGCCAGCAGCGGTGGAGCGGGAGTCTCATACAATGAGCAGTTCTTC. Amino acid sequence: CASSGGAGVSYNEQFF.

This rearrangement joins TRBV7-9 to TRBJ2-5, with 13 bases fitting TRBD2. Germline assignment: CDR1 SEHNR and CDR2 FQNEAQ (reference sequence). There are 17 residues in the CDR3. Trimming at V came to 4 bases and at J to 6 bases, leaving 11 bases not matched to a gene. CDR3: CASSWQPGLAGIKTQYF. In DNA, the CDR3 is TGTGCCAGCAGCTGGCAGCCGGGACTAGCGGGAATAAAGACCCAGTACTTC.

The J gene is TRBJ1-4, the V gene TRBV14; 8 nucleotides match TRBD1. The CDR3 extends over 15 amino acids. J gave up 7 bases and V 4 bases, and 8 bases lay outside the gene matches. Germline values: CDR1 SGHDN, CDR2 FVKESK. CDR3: CASSLQGAKGEKLFF. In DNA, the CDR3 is TGTGCCAGCAGCCTTCAGGGGGCGAAAGGTGAAAAACTGTTTTTT. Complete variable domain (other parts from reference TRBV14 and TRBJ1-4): EAGVTQFPSHSVIEKGQTVTLRCDPISGHDNLYWYRRVMGKEIKFLLHFVKESKQDESGMPNNRFLAERTGGTYSTLKVQPAELEDSGVYFCASSLQGAKGEKLFFGSGTQLSVL.

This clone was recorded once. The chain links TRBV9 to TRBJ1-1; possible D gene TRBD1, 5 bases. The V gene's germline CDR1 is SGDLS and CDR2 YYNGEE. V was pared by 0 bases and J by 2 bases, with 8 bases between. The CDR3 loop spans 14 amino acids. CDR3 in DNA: TGTGCCAGCAGCGTAGGGACAACTAACACTGAAGCTTTCTTT. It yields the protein CASSVGTTNTEAFF.